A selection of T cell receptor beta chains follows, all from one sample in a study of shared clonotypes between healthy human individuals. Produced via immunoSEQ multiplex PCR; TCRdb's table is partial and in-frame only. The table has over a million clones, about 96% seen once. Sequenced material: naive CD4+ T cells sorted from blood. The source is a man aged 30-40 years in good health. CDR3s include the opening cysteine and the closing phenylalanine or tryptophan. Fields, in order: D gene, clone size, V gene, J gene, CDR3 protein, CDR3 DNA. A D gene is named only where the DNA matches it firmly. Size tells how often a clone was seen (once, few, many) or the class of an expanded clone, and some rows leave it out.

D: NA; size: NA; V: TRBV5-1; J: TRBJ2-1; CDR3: CASSLQASSSYNEQFF; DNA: TGCGCCAGCAGCTTGCAAGCGTCTAGCTCCTACAATGAGCAGTTCTTC
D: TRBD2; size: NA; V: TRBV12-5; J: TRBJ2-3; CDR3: CASGPGTSGRGGTDTQYF; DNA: TGTGCTAGTGGTCCCGGGACTAGCGGGAGGGGGGGCACAGATACGCAGTATTTT
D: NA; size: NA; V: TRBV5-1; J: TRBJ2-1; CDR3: CASSIDSLYNEQFF; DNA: TGCGCCAGCAGCATCGACAGCCTGTACAATGAGCAGTTCTTC
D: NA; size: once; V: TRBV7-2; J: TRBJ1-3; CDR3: CASSSGQPGNTIYF; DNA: TGTGCCAGCAGCTCTGGACAGCCCGGAAACACCATATATTTT
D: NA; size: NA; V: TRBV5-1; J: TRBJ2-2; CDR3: CASSVHDSGHTGELFF; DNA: TGCGCCAGCAGCGTGCACGACTCAGGGCACACCGGGGAGCTGTTTTTT
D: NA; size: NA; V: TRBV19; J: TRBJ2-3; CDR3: CATSMGTDTQYF; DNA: TGTGCCACTTCAATGGGCACAGATACGCAGTATTTT
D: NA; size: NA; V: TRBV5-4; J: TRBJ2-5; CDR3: CASSPGGGRSETQYF; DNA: TGTGCCAGCAGCCCTGGTGGGGGGAGATCCGAGACCCAGTACTTC
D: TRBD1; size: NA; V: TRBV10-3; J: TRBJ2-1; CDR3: CAISESGQAAYNEQFF; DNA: TGTGCCATCAGTGAGTCTGGACAGGCGGCCTACAATGAGCAGTTCTTC
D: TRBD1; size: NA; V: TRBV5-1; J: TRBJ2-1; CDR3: CASSPGTGSSGQFF; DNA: TGCGCCAGCAGCCCCGGGACAGGGAGTTCGGGGCAGTTCTTC
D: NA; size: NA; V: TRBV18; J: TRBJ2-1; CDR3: CASSPLASGMNEQFF; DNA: TGTGCCAGCTCACCATTGGCTTCAGGGATGAATGAGCAGTTCTTC